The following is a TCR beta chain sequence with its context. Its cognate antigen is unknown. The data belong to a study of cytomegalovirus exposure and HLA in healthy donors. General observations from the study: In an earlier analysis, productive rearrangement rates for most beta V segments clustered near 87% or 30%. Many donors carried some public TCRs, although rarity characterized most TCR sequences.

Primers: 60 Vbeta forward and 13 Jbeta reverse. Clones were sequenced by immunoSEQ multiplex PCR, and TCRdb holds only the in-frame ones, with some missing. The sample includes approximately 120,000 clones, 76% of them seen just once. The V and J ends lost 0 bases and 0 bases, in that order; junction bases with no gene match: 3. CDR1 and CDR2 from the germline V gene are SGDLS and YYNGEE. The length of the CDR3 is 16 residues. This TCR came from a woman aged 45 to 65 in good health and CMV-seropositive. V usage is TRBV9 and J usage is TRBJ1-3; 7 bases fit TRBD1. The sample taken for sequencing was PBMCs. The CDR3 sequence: CASSVGEGASGNTIYF. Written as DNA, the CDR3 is TGTGCCAGCAGCGTAGGAGAGGGGGCCTCTGGAAACACCATATATTTT.